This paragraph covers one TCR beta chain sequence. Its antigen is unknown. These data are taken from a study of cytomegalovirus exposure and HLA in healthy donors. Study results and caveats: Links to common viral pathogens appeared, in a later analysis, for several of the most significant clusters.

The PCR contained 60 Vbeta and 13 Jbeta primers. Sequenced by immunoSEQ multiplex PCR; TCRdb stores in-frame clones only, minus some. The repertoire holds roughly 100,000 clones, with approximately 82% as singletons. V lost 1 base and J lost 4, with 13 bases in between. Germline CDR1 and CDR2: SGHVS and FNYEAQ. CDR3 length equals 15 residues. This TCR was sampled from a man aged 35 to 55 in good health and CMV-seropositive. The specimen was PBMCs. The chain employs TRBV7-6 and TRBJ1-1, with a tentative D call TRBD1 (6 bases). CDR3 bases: TGTGCCAGCAGCTTAGGGGCAGGGGTGAGCACTGAAGCTTTCTTT. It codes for CASSLGAGVSTEAFF.